This passage covers 15 T cell receptor beta chains from one sample sequenced in a study of T cell repertoires in cytomegalovirus infection. Via MiXCR, TCRdb re-called the reads, giving one row per CDR3 protein. In the table there are 830,000 or so distinct CDR3 sequences, 30% to 35% of which are singletons. The antigens for these receptors are not known. The source was cultured CD8+ T cells from PBMCs, collected from culture after CMV antigen stimulation. The origin of the receptors is a human donor in good health (CMV status not recorded). Some clones in this sample may be carry-over from other donors' samples.

At least ten counts were recorded for this clonotype. This chain joins TRBV19 and TRBJ2-2; D call uncertain. Per germline, CDR1 LNHDA and CDR2 SQIVND (reference sequence). This CDR3 spans 12 amino acids. Between the trimmed V and J ends, which lost 3 bases and 6 bases, there was a span of 5 bases. The CDR3 loop reads CASSIWAGELFF. As DNA, the CDR3 is TGTGCCAGTAGTATTTGGGCCGGGGAGCTGTTTTTT.

The chain couples TRBV2 to TRBJ2-7; D might be TRBD2 (5 bases). With 7 bases removed from V and 4 bases from J, the gap between germline ends came to 5 bases. The CDR3 covers 10 residues. Germline loops: CDR1 SNHLY, CDR2 FYNNEI. The CDR3 sequence is CASIAYEQYF. In DNA, the CDR3 is TGTGCCAGCATAGCGTACGAGCAGTACTTC.

Worth noting for this clonotype: One junction end disagrees with the germline gene, perhaps due to a read error. This chain uses TRBV7-8 with TRBJ1-4; 9 positions match TRBD1. The CDR3 runs 18 residues. In germline, CDR1 is SGHVS, CDR2 FQNEAQ. CDR3 nucleotides: TGTGCCAACAGCTTCCGGGCCCGGGACAGGGACCCTAGGGAAAAACTGTTTTTT. This encodes CANSFRARDRDPREKLFF.

The rearrangement joins TRBV5-5 to TRBJ1-1; weak D call: TRBD1 (6 bases). The CDR3 extends over 15 amino acids. The germline V and J ends were trimmed by 0 bases and 3 bases, with 12 bases remaining between them. Germline V lookup: CDR1 SGHKS, CDR2 YYEKEE (reference sequence). Written as DNA, the CDR3 is TGTGCCAGCAGCTTGGTGGGGGGCTCGTACACTGAAGCTTTCTTT. It translates to CASSLVGGSYTEAFF.

The genes are TRBV7-8 and TRBJ1-2; TRBD1 agrees at 9 bases. The J segment lost 5 bases and the V segment lost 4 bases, leaving 8 bases of the junction unmatched. CDR1 is SGHVS, CDR2 FQNEAQ, per germline. The CDR3 consists of 15 residues. CDR3 sequence: CASSSRTGDEYGYTF. The CDR3 region has the DNA TGTGCCAGCAGCTCTAGGACAGGGGACGAGTATGGCTACACCTTC.

This chain uses TRBV29-1 with TRBJ2-3, with 15 nucleotides matching TRBD2. V lost 6 bases, J lost 2 bases, and 15 bases stayed unmatched. Germline loops: CDR1 SQVTM, CDR2 ANQGSEA. There are 19 residues in the CDR3. CDR3 protein: CSVVPGLAGGLLFTDTQYF. The CDR3, as DNA: TGCAGCGTCGTACCGGGACTAGCGGGGGGACTGCTTTTCACAGATACGCAGTATTTT.

The rearrangement uses TRBV27 and TRBJ2-2; weak D call: TRBD1 (6 bases). The CDR3 consists of 17 residues. V lost 0 bases and J 3 bases, leaving 14 bases between the germline ends. Germline values: CDR1 MNHEY, CDR2 SMNVEV (reference sequence). The CDR3: CASSLSSGVGYTGELFF. The DNA for the CDR3 is TGTGCCAGCAGTTTATCTTCAGGGGTGGGGTACACCGGGGAGCTGTTTTTT.

This rearrangement joins TRBV6-2 or TRBV6-3 to TRBJ2-7; D may correspond to TRBD1 or TRBD2 (5 bases each). This CDR3 spans 14 amino acids. Germline V gene lookup returns CDR1 MNHEY and CDR2 SVGEGT. The V gene lost 5 bases and the J gene lost 0 bases, with 11 bases spanning the gap. The CDR3 reads CASSGTGSSYEQYV. For the CDR3, the DNA is TGTGCCAGCAGTGGGACGGGGAGCTCCTACGAGCAGTACGTC.

For this clonotype: The junction does not match germline at one end; this may be a read error. The rearrangement links TRBV15 to TRBJ2-7; possibly TRBD2 for D (5 bases). Germline V gene data show CDR1 as LNHNV and CDR2 as YYDKDF (reference sequence). The CDR3 runs 13 residues. CDR3 sequence reads: CATSPWGSVEQYF. For the CDR3, the DNA is TGTGCCACCAGCCCCTGGGGTAGCGTCGAGCAATACTTC.

This clonotype was seen only a few times. The gene calls are TRBV27 and TRBJ1-5; 8 bases agree with TRBD1. The ends lost 7 bases at V and 7 bases at J; junction bases unmatched: 9. There are 14 residues in the CDR3. The germline CDR1 and CDR2 sequences are MNHEY and SMNVEV (reference sequence). The CDR3 nucleotides are TGTGCCAGCAAAACCGGGACAGGAGTCCAGCCCCAGCATTTT. Its translation is CASKTGTGVQPQHF.

The chain recombines TRBV13 with TRBJ2-7; D is tentatively TRBD1 or TRBD2 (5 bases each). Germline-derived CDR1 and CDR2 are PRHDT and FYEKMQ (reference sequence). CDR3 length: 15 amino acids. V was pared by 1 base and J by 1 base, with 11 bases between. The CDR3 reads CASSLEGETSYEQYF. CDR3 DNA: TGTGCCAGCAGCTTAGAAGGGGAGACGTCCTACGAGCAGTACTTC. The complete variable domain, with remaining parts taken from reference TRBV13 and TRBJ2-7, reads AAGVIQSPRHLIKEKRETATLKCYPIPRHDTVYWYQQGPGQDPQFLISFYEKMQSDKGSIPDRFSAQQFSDYHSELNMSSLELGDSALYFCASSLEGETSYEQYFGPGTRLTVT.

The chain recombines TRBV15 with TRBJ2-2; 7 nucleotides match TRBD2. The length of the CDR3 is 17 residues. Germline V lookup: CDR1 LNHNV, CDR2 YYDKDF (reference sequence). V lost 0 bases, J lost 7 bases, and 11 bases stayed unmatched. CDR3 bases: TGTGCCACCAGCAGAGAGGGCGGGGGAGGAATTTTCGGGGAGCTGTTTTTT. Protein sequence: CATSREGGGGIFGELFF.

The V gene is TRBV11-3, the J gene TRBJ2-1; D tentatively reads TRBD1 or TRBD2 (5 bases each). CDR1 is SGHNT, CDR2 YENEEA, per germline. This CDR3 is 15 amino acids long. Trimming shortened V by 0 bases and J by 9 bases, and 15 bases separated the two germline ends. The CDR3 DNA reads TGTGCCAGCAGCTTAGACGGCGAGAGGGGTCCTGAGCAGTTCTTC. It yields the protein CASSLDGERGPEQFF.

A few counts support this clonotype. This sequence joins TRBV19 and TRBJ2-1; 8 positions agree with TRBD1. The CDR3 covers 15 residues. Germline-derived CDR1 and CDR2 are LNHDA and SQIVND (reference sequence). Trimming took 3 bases from V and 4 from J; bases not matched to a gene: 5. The CDR3 is CASSIGTGRYNEQFF. In DNA form, the CDR3 reads TGTGCCAGTAGTATCGGGACAGGACGTTACAATGAGCAGTTCTTC.

This clonotype has ten or more counts. This chain joins TRBV7-2 and TRBJ1-6; 7 nucleotides align to TRBD1. CDR1 and CDR2 (germline): SGHTA, FQGNSA. J lost 7 bases, V lost 4 bases, and 7 bases had no gene match. This CDR3 is 15 amino acids long. The CDR3 DNA is TGTGCCAGCAGCTCTCTGCGGGACAGAAATTCACCCCTCCACTTT. Translation: CASSSLRDRNSPLHF.